The 9 T cell receptor beta chains below come from one sample, sequenced in a study of PD-L1 blockade in urothelial cancer. The time point denotes: peripheral blood 6 weeks after treatment start. Profiling relied on immunoSEQ multiplex PCR, and the TCRdb table lists in-frame clones only, not all of them. The sample consists of 35,000 to 45,000 clones, approximately 88% of them appearing once. The sample was PBMCs, taken around atezolizumab (anti-PD-L1) treatment. Receptor source: a man between 40 and 49 years old with urothelial cancer.

The chain recombines TRBV6-5 with TRBJ2-1; 9 bases map to TRBD2. Unmatched junction bases numbered 8, after V lost 3 bases and J lost 5 bases. Germline values: CDR1 MNHEY, CDR2 SVGAGI. There are 16 residues in the CDR3. The CDR3 nucleotides are TGTGCCAGCAGTTATATAGAGACTAGCGGAAACAATGAGCAGTTCTTC. It translates to CASSYIETSGNNEQFF.

The chain couples TRBV6-6 to TRBJ1-1; D call uncertain. Germline CDR1 MNHNY, CDR2 SVGAGI (reference sequence). The CDR3 has 13 amino acids. The ends were cut back, 6 bases at V and 11 bases at J, with 19 bases in the middle. The CDR3 DNA reads TGTGCCAGCAGCCAACCCCCTCGGGTGGAGGCTTTCTTT. It yields the protein CASSQPPRVEAFF.

The chain uses TRBV7-9 and TRBJ1-3; maybe TRBD1 (5 bases). V shed 6 bases and J shed 8 bases, with 20 bases lying between them. Germline V gene lookup returns CDR1 SEHNR and CDR2 FQNEAQ (reference sequence). The CDR3 loop spans 15 amino acids. As DNA, the CDR3 is TGTGCCAGCAGGTCAAGGAGGGACCCGGGGGACACCATATATTTT. As protein: CASRSRRDPGDTIYF. Variable domain in full (rest from reference TRBV7-9 and TRBJ1-3): DTGVSQNPRHKITKRGQNVTFRCDPISEHNRLYWYRQTLGQGPEFLTYFQNEAQLEKSRLLSDRFSAERPKGSFSTLEIQRTEQGDSAMYLCASRSRRDPGDTIYFGEGSWLTVV.

The V gene is TRBV6-6, the J gene TRBJ1-4; D might be TRBD1 (5 bases). Germline values: CDR1 MNHNY, CDR2 SVGAGI (reference sequence). The CDR3 runs to 13 residues. V lost 2 bases and J lost 4, with 5 bases in between. CDR3 bases: TGTGCCAGCAGTTACAGGGGTAATGAAAAACTGTTTTTT. Translated, it gives CASSYRGNEKLFF.

This sequence joins TRBV5-1 and TRBJ2-3; the match to TRBD2 covers 7 bases. This CDR3 has 15 amino acids. CDR1 is SGHRS and CDR2 is YFSETQ in the germline V gene. V lost 2 bases to trimming and J lost 2 bases; unmatched junction nucleotides: 5. The CDR3 DNA reads as TGCGCCAGCAGCTTCGGGAGGCCCCTCACAGATACGCAGTATTTT. Translation: CASSFGRPLTDTQYF.

The V call is TRBV29-1, the J call TRBJ2-6, with unresolved D. Trimming removed 0 bases at V and 4 bases at J, with 10 bases between. CDR3 length equals 15 residues. The V gene's germline CDR1 is SQVTM and CDR2 ANQGSEA. CDR3 sequence reads: CSVEDNDSGANVLTF. Here the CDR3 DNA reads TGCAGCGTTGAAGATAACGACTCCGGGGCCAACGTCCTGACTTTC.

The chain joins TRBV18 to TRBJ1-5; 8 bases line up with TRBD1. The CDR3 is 14 amino acids. The germline V gene has CDR1 KGHSH and CDR2 LQKENI. The J segment lost 6 bases and the V segment lost 4 bases, leaving 5 bases of the junction unmatched. The CDR3 DNA reads TGTGCCAGCTCACTCGGACAGGGATTTCAGCCCCAGCATTTT. The encoded protein is CASSLGQGFQPQHF.

This clone was observed a few times. The chain links TRBV5-1 to TRBJ2-1, with D maybe TRBD2 (6 bases). Trimming pared 2 bases from V and 8 bases from J, leaving 20 bases between. This CDR3 has 16 residues. CDR1 and CDR2 (germline): SGHRS, YFSETQ. CDR3 coding DNA: TGCGCCAGCAGCTTAGGCACGGGACTCTCTGGCGATGAGCAGTTCTTC. Amino acids: CASSLGTGLSGDEQFF.

The chain combines TRBV28 with TRBJ2-7; D gene ambiguous. Germline CDR1 and CDR2: MDHEN and SYDVKM. This CDR3 comprises 12 residues. V was pared by 5 bases and J by 3 bases, with 8 bases between. The CDR3 coding sequence is TGTGCCAGCAGTCGAGGCCTCTACGAGCAGTACTTC. Its translation is CASSRGLYEQYF.